The 17 T cell receptor beta chains given below trace back to one sample, sequenced in a study of blood T cell repertoires in COVID-19. TCRdb's copy holds only in-frame clones and misses some; the assay was immunoSEQ multiplex PCR. The sample lists hundreds of thousands of clones; 85% to 90% were seen once. Specimen: PBMCs or T cells enriched from blood (not recorded which). The receptor source for this set is a man younger than 45 who had recovered from COVID-19.

In the case of this clone: At one end the junction does not follow the germline gene, possibly because of a read error. This chain joins TRBV5-1 and TRBJ1-1, with D uncertain. Germline V gene data show CDR1 as SGHRS and CDR2 as YFSETQ. There are 13 residues in the CDR3. CDR3 residues: CASRLEQNTEAFF. Here the CDR3 DNA reads TGCGCCAGCAGGTTGGAGCAAAACACTGAAGCTTTCTTT.

This clone was detected only a few times. The chain has TRBV7-9 and TRBJ1-5; TRBD1 agrees at 7 bases. Trimming cost V 4 bases and J 1 base; bases outside gene matches: 1. From germline, CDR1 is SEHNR and CDR2 FQNEAQ (reference sequence). The CDR3 sequence is 14 residues long. The CDR3 bases are TGTGCCAGCAGCTCGGGACAGAGCAATCAGCCCCAGCATTTT. It encodes CASSSGQSNQPQHF.

The V gene is TRBV10-3, the J gene TRBJ2-1; TRBD2 matches 13 bases. Germline trimming cut 3 bases from V and 7 bases from J; bases unmatched to any gene: 6. This CDR3 spans 16 amino acids. CDR1 is ENHRY, CDR2 SYGVKD, per germline. CDR3 in amino acids: CAISDSTSGGGNEQFF. Written as DNA, the CDR3 is TGTGCCATCAGTGATTCAACTAGCGGGGGGGGGAATGAGCAGTTCTTC.

The J gene is TRBJ2-3, the V gene TRBV20-1, with 13 bases matching TRBD2. This CDR3 spans 15 amino acids. V lost 3 bases to trimming and J lost 4 bases; unmatched junction nucleotides: 4. The germline V gene has CDR1 DFQATT and CDR2 SNEGSKA (reference sequence). In DNA form, the CDR3 reads TGCAGTGCTAGTGGACTAGCGGGAGTTCCAGATACGCAGTATTTT. This sequence encodes CSASGLAGVPDTQYF.

This clone has just one count. The CDR3 DNA is TGCGCCAGCAGTGTAGAGGCGGGAGGGCCCTACGAGCAGTACTTC. Its protein product is CASSVEAGGPYEQYF. J is TRBJ2-7 and V is TRBV10-2; TRBD2 aligns across 9 bases. Trimming removed 4 bases from V and 2 bases from J; junction bases left unmatched: 6. Germline V gene lookup returns CDR1 WSHSY and CDR2 SAAADI. The CDR3 consists of 15 residues.

This clone was seen a single time. The CDR3 region is CAWNSDREDYGYTF. The CDR3, as DNA: TGTGCCTGGAACTCGGACAGGGAGGACTATGGCTACACCTTC. The rearrangement uses TRBV30 and TRBJ1-2; 8 nucleotides align to TRBD1. Germline CDR1 and CDR2: GTSNPN and SVGIG (reference sequence). This CDR3 has 14 amino acids. The ends lost 4 bases at V and 3 bases at J; junction bases unmatched: 7.

This chain connects TRBV28 to TRBJ1-4, with D tentatively TRBD1 (5 bases). V was shortened by 5 bases and J by 8 bases, with 15 bases between the two germline ends. This CDR3 is built from 14 residues. The germline gives CDR1 MDHEN, CDR2 SYDVKM. CDR3 sequence (DNA): TGTGCCAGCAGTCTTCCTCCAGGGATGGAAAAACTGTTTTTT. This gives the protein CASSLPPGMEKLFF.

The genes are TRBV25-1 and TRBJ2-3; no reliable D call. From germline, CDR1 is MGHDK and CDR2 SYGVNS. V was pared by 1 base and J by 1 base, with 12 bases between. CDR3 length equals 16 residues. DNA for the CDR3: TGTGCCAGCAGTGAATTTGGAGTGGGTGGCACAGATACGCAGTATTTT. This translates into CASSEFGVGGTDTQYF.

The chain carries TRBV7-3 and TRBJ2-2; D is perhaps TRBD1 (6 bases). Deletions cut 5 bases from V and 4 bases from J, with 11 bases between. This CDR3 is 14 amino acids long. Looked up from germline, CDR1 is SGHTA and CDR2 is FQGTGA. CDR3 sequence reads: CASSVTGFTGELFF. In DNA, the CDR3 is TGTGCCAGCAGCGTCACAGGGTTCACCGGGGAGCTGTTTTTT.

V usage is TRBV19 and J usage is TRBJ1-2, with D perhaps matching TRBD1 (5 bases). CDR1 is LNHDA, CDR2 SQIVND, per germline (reference sequence). Trimming shortened V by 6 bases and J by 8 bases, and 25 bases separated the two germline ends. The CDR3 length is 16 residues. CDR3 loop: CASSLNQRAGGEGYTF. The DNA for the CDR3 is TGTGCCAGTAGCTTAAATCAGCGGGCAGGAGGGGAAGGCTACACCTTC.

The V and J genes are TRBV11-3 and TRBJ1-3, with D unresolved. The V gene lost 0 bases and the J gene lost 0 bases, with 6 bases spanning the gap. The CDR3 contains 15 residues. Germline V gene lookup returns CDR1 SGHNT and CDR2 YENEEA. The CDR3 spells CASSLDGGSGNTIYF. CDR3 nucleotides: TGTGCCAGCAGCTTAGATGGAGGCTCTGGAAACACCATATATTTT.

V and J are TRBV6-5 and TRBJ2-1; the match to TRBD2 covers 9 bases. Per the germline V gene, CDR1 is MNHEY and CDR2 is SVGAGI. This CDR3 contains 15 residues. V gave up 5 bases and J gave up 0 bases; unmatched junction bases: 2. This CDR3 is CASSPGLASYNEQFF. The CDR3 DNA sequence: TGTGCCAGCAGTCCGGGACTAGCCTCCTACAATGAGCAGTTCTTC.

V gene TRBV11-1 combines with J gene TRBJ2-7; 9 bases agree with TRBD1. The germline CDR1 and CDR2 sequences are SGHAT and FQDESV (reference sequence). The CDR3 totals 14 residues. The V segment lost 5 bases and the J segment 4 bases; nucleotides outside the gene matches: 6. The CDR3 protein is CASSDRGGIYEQYF. The CDR3 nucleotides read TGTGCCAGCAGCGACAGGGGGGGGATTTACGAGCAGTACTTC.

The chain joins TRBV2 to TRBJ2-1; 8 bases agree with TRBD2. The V gene's germline CDR1 is SNHLY and CDR2 FYNNEI. The CDR3 contains 15 residues. V was clipped by 4 bases and J by 6 bases; unmatched bases: 8. The CDR3 bases are TGTGCCAGCAGTGTTGAAGCGGGAGTCGGCAATGAGCAGTTCTTC. It yields the protein CASSVEAGVGNEQFF.

The chain couples TRBV5-4 to TRBJ2-7; D perhaps matches TRBD2 (5 bases). The CDR3 consists of 14 residues. Trimming removed 0 bases from V and 4 bases from J, with 11 bases in between. The V gene's germline CDR1 is SGHNT and CDR2 YYREEE (reference sequence). The DNA of the CDR3 is TGTGCCAGCAGCTTGGTGGGAGCACAATACGAGCAGTACTTC. Translating it yields CASSLVGAQYEQYF.

The chain is built from TRBV28 and TRBJ1-4, with D possibly being TRBD1 (6 bases). This CDR3 comprises 16 residues. V gave up 2 bases and J gave up 4 bases, with 14 bases separating them. Per the germline V gene, CDR1 is MDHEN and CDR2 is SYDVKM. CDR3 protein: CASSLKGEGVNEKLFF. The DNA of the CDR3 is TGTGCCAGCAGTTTAAAGGGGGAGGGGGTTAATGAAAAACTGTTTTTT.

The chain links TRBV12-5 to TRBJ2-3; D is possibly TRBD2 (5 bases). CDR1 LGHNT and CDR2 FRNRAP come from the germline V gene. Between the trimmed V and J ends, which lost 7 bases and 3 bases, there was a span of 17 bases. The CDR3 is made up of 15 amino acids. The DNA for the CDR3 is TGTGCTAGTGTACCCGCCGGGATAGGGACAGATACGCAGTATTTT. Its translation is CASVPAGIGTDTQYF.